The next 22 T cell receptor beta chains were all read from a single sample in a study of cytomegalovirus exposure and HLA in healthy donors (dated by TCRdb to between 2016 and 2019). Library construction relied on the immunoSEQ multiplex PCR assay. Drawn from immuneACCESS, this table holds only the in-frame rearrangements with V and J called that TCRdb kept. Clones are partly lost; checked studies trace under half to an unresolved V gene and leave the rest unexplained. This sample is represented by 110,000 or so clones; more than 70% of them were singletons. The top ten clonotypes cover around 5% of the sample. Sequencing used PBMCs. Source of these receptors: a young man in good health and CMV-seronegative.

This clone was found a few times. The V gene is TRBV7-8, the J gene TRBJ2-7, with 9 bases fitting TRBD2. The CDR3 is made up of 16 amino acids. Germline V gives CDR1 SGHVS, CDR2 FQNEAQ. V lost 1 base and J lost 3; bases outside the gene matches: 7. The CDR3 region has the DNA TGTGCCAGCAGCTTAGATCCCGGGACTAGCCTCTACGAGCAGTACTTC. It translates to CASSLDPGTSLYEQYF.

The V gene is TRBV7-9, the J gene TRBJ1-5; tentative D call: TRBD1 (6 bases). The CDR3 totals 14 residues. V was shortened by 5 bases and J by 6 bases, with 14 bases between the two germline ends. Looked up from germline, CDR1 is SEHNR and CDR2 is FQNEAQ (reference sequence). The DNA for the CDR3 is TGTGCCAGCAGCACGGACAGTATAACTCAGCCCCAGCATTTT. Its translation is CASSTDSITQPQHF.

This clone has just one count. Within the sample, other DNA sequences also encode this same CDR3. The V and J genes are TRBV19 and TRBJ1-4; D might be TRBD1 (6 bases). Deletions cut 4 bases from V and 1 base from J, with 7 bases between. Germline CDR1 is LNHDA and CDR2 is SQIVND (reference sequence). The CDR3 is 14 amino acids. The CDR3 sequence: CASSNRVTNEKLFF. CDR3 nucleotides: TGTGCCAGTAGTAACAGGGTAACTAATGAAAAACTGTTTTTT.

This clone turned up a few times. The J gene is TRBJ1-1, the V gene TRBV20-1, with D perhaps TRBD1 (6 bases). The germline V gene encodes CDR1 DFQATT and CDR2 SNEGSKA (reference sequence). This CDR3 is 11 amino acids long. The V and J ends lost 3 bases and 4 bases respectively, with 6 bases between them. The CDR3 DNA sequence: TGCAGTGCTAGGGGGGCCACTGAAGCTTTCTTT. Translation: CSARGATEAFF.

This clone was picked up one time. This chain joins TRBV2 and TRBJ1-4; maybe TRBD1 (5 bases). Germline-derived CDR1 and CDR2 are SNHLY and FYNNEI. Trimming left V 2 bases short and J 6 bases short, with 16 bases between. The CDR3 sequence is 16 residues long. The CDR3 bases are TGTGCCAGCAGTGAATTGGTACGCAGGGAAGATGAAAAACTGTTTTTT. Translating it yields CASSELVRREDEKLFF.

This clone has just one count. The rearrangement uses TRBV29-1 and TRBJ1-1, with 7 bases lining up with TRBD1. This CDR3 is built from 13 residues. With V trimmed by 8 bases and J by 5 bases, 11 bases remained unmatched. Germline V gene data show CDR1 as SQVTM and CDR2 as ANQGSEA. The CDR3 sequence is CSQTDRVRTEAFF. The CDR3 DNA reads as TGCAGCCAGACCGACAGGGTACGGACTGAAGCTTTCTTT.

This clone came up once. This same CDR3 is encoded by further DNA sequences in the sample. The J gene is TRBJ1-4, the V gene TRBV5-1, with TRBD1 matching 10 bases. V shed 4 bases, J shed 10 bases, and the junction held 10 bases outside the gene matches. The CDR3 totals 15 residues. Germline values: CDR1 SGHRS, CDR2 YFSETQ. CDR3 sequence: CASSALEDRGGKLFF. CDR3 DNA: TGCGCCAGCAGCGCTCTAGAGGACAGGGGGGGAAAACTGTTTTTT.

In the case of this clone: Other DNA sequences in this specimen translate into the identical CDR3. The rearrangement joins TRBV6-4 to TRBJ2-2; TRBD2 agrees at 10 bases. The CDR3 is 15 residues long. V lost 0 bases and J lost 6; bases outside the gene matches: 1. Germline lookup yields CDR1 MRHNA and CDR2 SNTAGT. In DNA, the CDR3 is TGTGCCAGCAGTGACTCAGCGGGGGGGCCCGGGGAGCTGTTTTTT. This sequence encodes CASSDSAGGPGELFF.

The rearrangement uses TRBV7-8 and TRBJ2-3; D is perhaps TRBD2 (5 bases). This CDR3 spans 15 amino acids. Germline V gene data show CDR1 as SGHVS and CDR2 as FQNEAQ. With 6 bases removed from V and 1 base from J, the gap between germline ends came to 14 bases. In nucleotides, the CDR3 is TGTGCCAGCAGAAAACTAGGAGCTCGCACAGATACGCAGTATTTT. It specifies CASRKLGARTDTQYF.

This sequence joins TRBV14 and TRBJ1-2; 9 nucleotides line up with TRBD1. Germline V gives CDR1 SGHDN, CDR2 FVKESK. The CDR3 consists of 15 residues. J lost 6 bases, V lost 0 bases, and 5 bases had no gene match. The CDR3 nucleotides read TGTGCCAGCAGCCAAGACACGACAGGGGGAAATGGCTACACCTTC. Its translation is CASSQDTTGGNGYTF.

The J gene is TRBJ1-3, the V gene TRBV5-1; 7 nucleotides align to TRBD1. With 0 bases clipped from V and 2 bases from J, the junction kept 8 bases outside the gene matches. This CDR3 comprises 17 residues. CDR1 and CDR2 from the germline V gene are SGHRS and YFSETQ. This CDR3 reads CASSLGAGGRTGNTIYF. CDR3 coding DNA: TGCGCCAGCAGCTTGGGGGCAGGGGGTAGAACTGGAAACACCATATATTTT.

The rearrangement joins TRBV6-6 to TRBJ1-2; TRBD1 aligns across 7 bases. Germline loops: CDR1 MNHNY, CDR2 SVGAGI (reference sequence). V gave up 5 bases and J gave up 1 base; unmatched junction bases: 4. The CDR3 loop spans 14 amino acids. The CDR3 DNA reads TGTGCCAGCAGTACGGGACAGAGTAACTATGGCTACACCTTC. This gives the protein CASSTGQSNYGYTF.

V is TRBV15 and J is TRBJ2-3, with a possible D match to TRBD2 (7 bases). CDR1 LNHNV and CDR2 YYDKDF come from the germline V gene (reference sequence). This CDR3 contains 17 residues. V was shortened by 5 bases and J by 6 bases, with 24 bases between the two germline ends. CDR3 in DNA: TGTGCCACCAGCTTGTTTGGGGGGGCCCCCCGAGGGGATACGCAGTATTTT. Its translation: CATSLFGGAPRGDTQYF.

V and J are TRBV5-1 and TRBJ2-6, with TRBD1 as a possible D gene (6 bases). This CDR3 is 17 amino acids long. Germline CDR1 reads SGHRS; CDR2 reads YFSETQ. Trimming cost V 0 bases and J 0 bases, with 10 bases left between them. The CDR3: CASSLGDTSSGANVLTF. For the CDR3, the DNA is TGCGCCAGCAGCTTGGGGGACACATCCTCTGGGGCCAACGTCCTGACTTTC.

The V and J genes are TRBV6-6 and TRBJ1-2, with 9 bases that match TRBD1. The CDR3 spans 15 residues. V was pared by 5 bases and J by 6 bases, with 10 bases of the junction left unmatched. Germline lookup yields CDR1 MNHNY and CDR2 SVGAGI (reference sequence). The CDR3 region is CASSNIGQGLDGYTF. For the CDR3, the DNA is TGTGCCAGCAGTAACATCGGACAGGGGTTAGATGGCTACACCTTC.

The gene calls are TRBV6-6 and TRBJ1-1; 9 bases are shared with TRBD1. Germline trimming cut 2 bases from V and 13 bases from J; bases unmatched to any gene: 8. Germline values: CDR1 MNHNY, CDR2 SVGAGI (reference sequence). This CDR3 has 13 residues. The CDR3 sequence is CASSYKTTGGVFF. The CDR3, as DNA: TGTGCCAGCAGTTACAAAACGACAGGGGGGGTTTTCTTT.

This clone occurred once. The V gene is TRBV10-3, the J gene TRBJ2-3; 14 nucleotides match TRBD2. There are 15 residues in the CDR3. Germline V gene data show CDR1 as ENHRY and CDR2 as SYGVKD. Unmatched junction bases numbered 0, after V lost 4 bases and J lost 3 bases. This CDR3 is CAISGLAGGTDTQYF. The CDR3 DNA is TGTGCCATCAGTGGACTAGCGGGGGGGACAGATACGCAGTATTTT.

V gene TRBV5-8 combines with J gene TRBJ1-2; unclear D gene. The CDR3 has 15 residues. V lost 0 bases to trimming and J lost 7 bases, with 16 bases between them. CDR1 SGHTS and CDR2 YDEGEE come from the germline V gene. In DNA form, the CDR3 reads TGTGCCAGCAGCTTGGCGGGGTCCCGCCGGGCTGGCTACACCTTC. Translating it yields CASSLAGSRRAGYTF. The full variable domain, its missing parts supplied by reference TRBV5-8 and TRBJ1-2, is EAGVTQSPTHLIKTRGQQATLRCSPISGHTSVYWYQQALGLGLQFLLWYDEGEERNRGNFPPRFSGRQFPNYSSELNVNALELEDSALYLCASSLAGSRRAGYTFGSGTRLTVV.

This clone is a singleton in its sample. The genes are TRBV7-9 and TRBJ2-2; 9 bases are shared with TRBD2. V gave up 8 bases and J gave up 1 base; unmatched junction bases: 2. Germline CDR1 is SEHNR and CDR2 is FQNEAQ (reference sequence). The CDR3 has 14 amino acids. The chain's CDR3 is CASRSGGNTGELFF. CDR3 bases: TGTGCCAGCCGTAGCGGGGGGAACACCGGGGAGCTGTTTTTT.

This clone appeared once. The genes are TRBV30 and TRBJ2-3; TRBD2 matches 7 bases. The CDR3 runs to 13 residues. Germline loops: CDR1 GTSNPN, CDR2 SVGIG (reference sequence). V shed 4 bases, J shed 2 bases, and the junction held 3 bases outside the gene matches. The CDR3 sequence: CAWNAGVTDTQYF. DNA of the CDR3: TGTGCCTGGAACGCGGGGGTCACAGATACGCAGTATTTT.

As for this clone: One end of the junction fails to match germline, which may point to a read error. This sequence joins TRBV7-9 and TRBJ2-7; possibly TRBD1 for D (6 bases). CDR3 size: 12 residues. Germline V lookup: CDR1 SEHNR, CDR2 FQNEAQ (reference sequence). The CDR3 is CASSLAEAGVTF. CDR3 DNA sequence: TGTGCCAGCAGCTTAGCGGAGGCAGGGGTAACGTTC. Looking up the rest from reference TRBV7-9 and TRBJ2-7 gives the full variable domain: DTGVSQNPRHKITKRGQNVTFRCDPISEHNRLYWYRQTLGQGPEFLTYFQNEAQLEKSRLLSDRFSAERPKGSFSTLEIQRTEQGDSAMYLCASSLAEAGVTFGPGTRLTVT.

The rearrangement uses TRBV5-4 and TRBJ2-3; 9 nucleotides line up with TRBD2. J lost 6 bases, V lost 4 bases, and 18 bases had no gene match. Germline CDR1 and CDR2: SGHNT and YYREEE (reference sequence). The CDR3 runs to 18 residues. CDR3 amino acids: CASSGGVLAGSPRDTQYF. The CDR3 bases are TGTGCCAGCAGCGGAGGGGTCCTAGCGGGATCCCCCAGGGATACGCAGTATTTT.